These 23 T cell receptor beta chains originate from one sample sequenced in a study of T cells expressing NK-cell markers. Following a re-call of the 5' RACE reads, TCRdb has one entry per CDR3 protein and lacks DNA. Across over 350,000 distinct CDR3 sequences, the top ten clones capture around a tenth of the sample. The sequenced material came from blood T cells: a sorted CD56 or NKG2C T cell subset, CD4+ or CD8+ T cells, or bulk PBMC T cells (not recorded which). Source of these receptors: a woman aged 45-65 years in good health.

The chain couples TRBV7-2 to TRBJ2-2; absent DNA, TCRdb's TRBD1 call cannot be checked. Germline loops: CDR1 SGHTA, CDR2 FQGNSA. This CDR3 comprises 14 residues. CDR3 sequence reads: CASSLRTGDGELFF.

The chain is built from TRBV20-1 and TRBJ1-5; the D call from TCRdb, TRBD1, cannot be confirmed without DNA. The CDR3 runs to 14 residues. Germline CDR1 reads DFQATT; CDR2 reads SNEGSKA (reference sequence). This CDR3 is CSAEQGVTNQPQHF.

The V and J genes are TRBV5-1 and TRBJ1-1. The CDR3 is made up of 16 amino acids. Germline V CDR1 and CDR2: SGHRS, YFSETQ. The CDR3 region is CASSWDSFNANTEAFF. Full variable domain (outside the CDR3, taken from reference TRBV5-1 and TRBJ1-1): KAGVTQTPRYLIKTRGQQVTLSCSPISGHRSVSWYQQTPGQGLQFLFEYFSETQRNKGNFPGRFSGRQFSNSRSEMNVSTLELGDSALYLCASSWDSFNANTEAFFGQGTRLTVV.

The J gene is TRBJ2-7, the V gene TRBV5-1; TCRdb picks TRBD1, but there is no DNA to check that call. CDR1 and CDR2 from the germline V gene are SGHRS and YFSETQ. The CDR3 extends over 17 amino acids. The CDR3 region is CASSQTVRGGSNYEQYF.

The rearrangement links TRBV5-1 to TRBJ2-2; TCRdb's D call of TRBD1 is untestable without DNA. The CDR3 is 16 residues long. Germline CDR1 reads SGHRS; CDR2 reads YFSETQ. The CDR3 is CASSLRGQKPTGELFF.

The rearrangement joins TRBV5-1 to TRBJ1-2; TCRdb's assignment of TRBD1 cannot be checked, as there is no DNA. This CDR3 has 16 residues. The germline CDR1 and CDR2 sequences are SGHRS and YFSETQ. CDR3 region: CASSLRGRLDGYGYTF.

This sequence joins TRBV20-1 and TRBJ2-1; TCRdb gives TRBD1 as the D gene, but with no DNA this cannot be confirmed. There are 21 residues in the CDR3. Germline CDR1 DFQATT, CDR2 SNEGSKA (reference sequence). CDR3 region: CSAPIPNDLRGTISSYNEQFF.

The chain joins TRBV7-3 to TRBJ2-1; TCRdb proposes TRBD2, but this gene call is untestable without DNA. The CDR3 is 15 amino acids. Per germline, CDR1 SGHTA and CDR2 FQGTGA. The CDR3: CASSFAGRAGNEQFF. The whole variable domain, filled in from reference TRBV7-3 and TRBJ2-1, reads GAGVSQTPSNKVTEKGKYVELRCDPISGHTALYWYRQSLGQGPEFLIYFQGTGAADDSGLPNDRFFAVRPEGSVSTLKIQRTERGDSAVYLCASSFAGRAGNEQFFGPGTRLTVL.

The rearrangement uses TRBV5-1 and TRBJ2-2; lacking DNA, the TRBD1 call made by TCRdb goes unchecked. This CDR3 is built from 17 residues. From germline, CDR1 is SGHRS and CDR2 YFSETQ. The CDR3 protein is CASSRVGQGANTGELFF.

The V and J genes are TRBV12-3 or TRBV12-4 and TRBJ2-4. The CDR3 contains 15 residues. The chain's CDR3 is CASSHHGDAKNIQYF.

The J gene is TRBJ2-1, the V gene TRBV4-1. The germline V gene has CDR1 MGHRA and CDR2 YSYEKL. The CDR3 is made up of 17 amino acids. The CDR3 protein is CASSQDPLRGSYNEQFF.

The chain has TRBV24-1 and TRBJ2-2. The CDR3 is 15 residues long. Germline V gene sequence: CDR1 KGHDR, CDR2 SFDVKD. The CDR3 protein is CATSDPVRYTGELFF.

V gene TRBV5-6 combines with J gene TRBJ2-2; as DNA is missing, the TRBD1 call by TCRdb cannot be tested. Germline values: CDR1 SGHDT, CDR2 YYEEEE. The CDR3 covers 16 residues. Here the CDR3 reads CASSLRGRTSYGELFF.

The chain uses TRBV10-3 and TRBJ2-1; TCRdb proposes TRBD1, but this gene call is untestable without DNA. The germline V gene encodes CDR1 ENHRY and CDR2 SYGVKD. The CDR3 loop spans 14 amino acids. The CDR3 loop reads CAITRQGSYNEQFF.

The chain combines TRBV5-5 with TRBJ2-2. This CDR3 region has 15 residues. Germline V CDR1 and CDR2: SGHKS, YYEKEE (reference sequence). The CDR3 loop is CASRVSRVNTGELFF.

J is TRBJ1-4 and V is TRBV2; without DNA, the TCRdb call of TRBD1 cannot be checked. Germline V CDR1 and CDR2: SNHLY, FYNNEI. This CDR3 comprises 14 residues. The CDR3 sequence: CASTRGGTNEKLFF.

This chain joins TRBV15 and TRBJ1-5. Germline V gene lookup returns CDR1 LNHNV and CDR2 YYDKDF (reference sequence). This CDR3 contains 14 residues. The CDR3 reads CATSRDHSSQPQHF.

The chain employs TRBV3-1 and TRBJ2-3; TCRdb's D gene call, TRBD1, goes unchecked for lack of DNA. The CDR3 sequence is 15 residues long. Per the germline V gene, CDR1 is LGHDT and CDR2 is YNNKEL (reference sequence). CDR3 in amino acids: CASSLRRGSADTQYF.

The chain employs TRBV4-2 and TRBJ2-5. This CDR3 contains 14 residues. Germline CDR1 is LGHNA and CDR2 is YNFKEQ. CDR3 amino acids: CASSQGRPQETQYF.

The chain couples TRBV30 to TRBJ2-3; lacking DNA, the TRBD1 call made by TCRdb goes unchecked. This CDR3 has 15 amino acids. Germline loops: CDR1 GTSNPN, CDR2 SVGIG (reference sequence). The CDR3 here is CAWSVRQGHTDTQYF.

This chain joins TRBV5-1 and TRBJ2-3; TCRdb lists TRBD2, though no DNA is available to test this call. The V gene's germline CDR1 is SGHRS and CDR2 YFSETQ. The CDR3 is 18 residues long. CDR3 region: CASSLGGTRLLGSDTQYF.

This rearrangement joins TRBV24-1 to TRBJ2-3; TCRdb picks TRBD2, but there is no DNA to check that call. Germline-derived CDR1 and CDR2 are KGHDR and SFDVKD. There are 19 residues in the CDR3. This chain's CDR3 is CATSDQESGRALSTDTQYF.

The chain carries TRBV7-8 and TRBJ1-1; TCRdb gives TRBD1 as the D gene, but with no DNA this cannot be confirmed. The CDR3 covers 15 residues. Germline-derived CDR1 and CDR2 are SGHVS and FQNEAQ. The CDR3: CASSRGGQRLGEAFF.